The clone carrying this TCR beta chain appeared a few times. The data were taken from a study of response to subunit inactivated influenza vaccine. TCRdb reanalysed the RT-PCR reads using MiXCR and keeps one entry per CDR3 protein. The data contain hundreds of thousands of distinct CDR3 sequences, about 15% of them singletons. Germline V gene lookup returns CDR1 LGHDT and CDR2 YNNKEL (reference sequence). Deletions cut 1 base from V and 2 bases from J, with 17 bases between. The CDR3 extends over 17 amino acids. The V gene is TRBV3-1, the J gene TRBJ1-2, with D perhaps TRBD1 (5 bases). The sequence was collected from a man between 50 and 59 years old who received an inactivated influenza vaccine. Sequenced material: PBMCs from blood, taken 14 to 15 days before vaccination. The CDR3 nucleotides read TGTGCCAGCAGCCAAGTCTGGGGGGGTTCCTTAAACTATGGCTACACCTTC. Protein product: CASSQVWGGSLNYGYTF.